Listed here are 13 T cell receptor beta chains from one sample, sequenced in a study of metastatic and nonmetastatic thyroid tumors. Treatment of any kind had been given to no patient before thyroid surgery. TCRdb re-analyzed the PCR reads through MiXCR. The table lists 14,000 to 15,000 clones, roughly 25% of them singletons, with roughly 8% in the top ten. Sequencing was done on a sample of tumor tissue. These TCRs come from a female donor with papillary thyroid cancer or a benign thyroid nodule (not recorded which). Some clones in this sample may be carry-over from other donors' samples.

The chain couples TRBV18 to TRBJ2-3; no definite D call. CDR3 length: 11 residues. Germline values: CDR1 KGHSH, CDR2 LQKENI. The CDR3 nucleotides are TGTTTCAGCTCTTACACAGATACGCAGTATTTT. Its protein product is CFSSYTDTQYF.

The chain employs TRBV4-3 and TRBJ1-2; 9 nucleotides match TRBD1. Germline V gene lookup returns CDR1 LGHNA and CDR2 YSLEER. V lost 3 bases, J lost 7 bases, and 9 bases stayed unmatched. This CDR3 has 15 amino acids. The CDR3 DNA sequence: TGCGCCAGCAGCCAGTTGGACAGGGGTGTCTCTGGCTACACCTTC. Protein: CASSQLDRGVSGYTF.

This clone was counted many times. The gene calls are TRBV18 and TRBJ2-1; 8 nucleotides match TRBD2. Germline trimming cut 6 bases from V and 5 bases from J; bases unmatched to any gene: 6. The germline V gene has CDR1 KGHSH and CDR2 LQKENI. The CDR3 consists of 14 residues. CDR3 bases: TGTGCCAGCTCCCTGGGACTAGACCACAATGAGCAGTTCTTC. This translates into CASSLGLDHNEQFF.

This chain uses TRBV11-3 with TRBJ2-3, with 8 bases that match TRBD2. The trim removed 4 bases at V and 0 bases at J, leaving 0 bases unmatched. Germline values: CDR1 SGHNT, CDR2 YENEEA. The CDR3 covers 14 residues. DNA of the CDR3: TGTGCCAGCAGCTCGGGGGGGAGCACAGATACGCAGTATTTT. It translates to CASSSGGSTDTQYF.

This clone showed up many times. CDR3 bases: TGTGCCAGCTCACCACGGGACAAACGCGAGACCCAGTACTTC. It translates to CASSPRDKRETQYF. This sequence joins TRBV18 and TRBJ2-5, with TRBD1 as a possible D gene (6 bases). With 1 base removed from V and 5 bases from J, the gap between germline ends came to 11 bases. The CDR3 runs 14 residues. Germline V gene data show CDR1 as KGHSH and CDR2 as LQKENI.

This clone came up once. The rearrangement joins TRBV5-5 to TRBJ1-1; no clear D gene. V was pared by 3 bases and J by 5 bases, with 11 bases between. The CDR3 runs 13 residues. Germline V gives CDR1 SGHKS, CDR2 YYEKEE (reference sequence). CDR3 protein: CASSSLEFTEAFF. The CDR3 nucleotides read TGTGCCAGCAGCTCTTTGGAGTTTACTGAAGCTTTCTTT.

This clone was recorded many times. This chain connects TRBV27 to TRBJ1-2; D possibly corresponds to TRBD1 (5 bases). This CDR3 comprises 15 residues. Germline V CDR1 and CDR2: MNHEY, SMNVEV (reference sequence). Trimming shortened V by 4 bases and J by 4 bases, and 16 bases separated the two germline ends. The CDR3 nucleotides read TGTGCCAGCAGTTCGAGACCTACAGGCCCCTATGGCTACACCTTC. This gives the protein CASSSRPTGPYGYTF.

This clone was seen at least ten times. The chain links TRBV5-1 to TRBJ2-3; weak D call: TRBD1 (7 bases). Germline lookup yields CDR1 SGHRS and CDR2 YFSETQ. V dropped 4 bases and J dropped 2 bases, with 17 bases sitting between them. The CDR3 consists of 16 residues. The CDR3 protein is CASSHLQGRTTDTQYF. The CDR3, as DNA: TGCGCCAGCAGCCACCTACAGGGGAGGACCACAGATACGCAGTATTTT.

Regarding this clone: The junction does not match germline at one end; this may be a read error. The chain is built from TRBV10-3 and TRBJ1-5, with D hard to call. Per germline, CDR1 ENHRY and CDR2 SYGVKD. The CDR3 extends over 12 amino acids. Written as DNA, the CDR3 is TGCGCCATCATTGACGGGAATCAGCCCCAGCATTTT. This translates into CAIIDGNQPQHF.

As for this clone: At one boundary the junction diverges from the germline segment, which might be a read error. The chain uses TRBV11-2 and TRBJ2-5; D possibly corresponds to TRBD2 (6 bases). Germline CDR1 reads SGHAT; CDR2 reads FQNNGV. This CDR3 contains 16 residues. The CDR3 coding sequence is TGTGCCAGCAGCTTAGATCTGGGGGGATTCCAAGAGATCCAGTACTTC. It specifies CASSLDLGGFQEIQYF.

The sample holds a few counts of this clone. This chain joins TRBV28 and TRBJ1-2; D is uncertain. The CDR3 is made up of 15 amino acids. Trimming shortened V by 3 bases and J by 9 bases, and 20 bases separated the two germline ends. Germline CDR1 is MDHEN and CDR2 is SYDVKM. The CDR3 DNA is TGTGCCAGCAGTTTGGATACGAGGGCCCGAAATTGCTACACCTTC. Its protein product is CASSLDTRARNCYTF.

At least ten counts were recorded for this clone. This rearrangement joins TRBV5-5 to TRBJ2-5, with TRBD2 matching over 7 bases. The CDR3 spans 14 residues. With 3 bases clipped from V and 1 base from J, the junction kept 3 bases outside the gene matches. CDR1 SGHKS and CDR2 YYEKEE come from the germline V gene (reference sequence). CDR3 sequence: CASSSGRAQETQYF. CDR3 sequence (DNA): TGTGCCAGCAGCTCTGGGAGGGCCCAAGAGACCCAGTACTTC. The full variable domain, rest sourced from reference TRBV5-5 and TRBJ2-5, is DAGVTQSPTHLIKTRGQQVTLRCSPISGHKSVSWYQQVLGQGPQFIFQYYEKEERGRGNFPDRFSARQFPNYSSELNVNALLLGDSALYLCASSSGRAQETQYFGPGTRLLVL.

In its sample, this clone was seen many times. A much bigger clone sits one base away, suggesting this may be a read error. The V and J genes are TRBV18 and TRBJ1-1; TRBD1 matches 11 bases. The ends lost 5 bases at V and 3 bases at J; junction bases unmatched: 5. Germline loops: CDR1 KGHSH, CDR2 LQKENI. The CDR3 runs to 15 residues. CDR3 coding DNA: TGTGCCAGCTCAACACGGGGACAGGGGGACACTGAAGCTTTCTTT. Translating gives CASSTRGQGDTEAFF.